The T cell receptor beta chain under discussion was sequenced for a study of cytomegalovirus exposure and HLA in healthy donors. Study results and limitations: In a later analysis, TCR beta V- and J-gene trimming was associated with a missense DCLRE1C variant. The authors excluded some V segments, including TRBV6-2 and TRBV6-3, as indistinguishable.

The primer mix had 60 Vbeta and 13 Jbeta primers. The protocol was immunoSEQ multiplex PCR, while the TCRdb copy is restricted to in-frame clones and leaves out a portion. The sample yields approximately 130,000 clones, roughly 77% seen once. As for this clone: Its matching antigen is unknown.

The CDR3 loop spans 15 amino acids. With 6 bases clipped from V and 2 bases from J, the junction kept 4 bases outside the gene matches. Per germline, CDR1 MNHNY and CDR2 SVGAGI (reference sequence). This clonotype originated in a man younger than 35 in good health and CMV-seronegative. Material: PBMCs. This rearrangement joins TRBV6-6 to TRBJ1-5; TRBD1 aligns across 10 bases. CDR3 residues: CASRGTGVRNQPQHF. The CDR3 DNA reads TGTGCCAGCAGGGGGACAGGGGTGCGCAATCAGCCCCAGCATTTT.